This T cell receptor beta chain appears in the sequencing data of a study of human T cells and chemical hapten exposure (dated by TCRdb to the early 2020s). Turning to the overall study: For sensitization, 2% DPC in acetone was applied to an approximately 2 cm by approximately 2 cm area of upper inner arm skin. Most of the patients in the cohort were female, and the cohort covered alopecia areata with under or over 50% scalp involvement, alopecia totalis and alopecia universalis. Throughout the study period of roughly 24 weeks, patients also received therapeutic DPC doses to the scalp every week. Patch testing was done on the upper back using Finn chambers containing 0.01% DPC, and results were scored after 6 days according to International Contact Dermatitis Research Group standards. Blood samples were taken from patients before sensitization (week 0) and then at 2, 6 and about 24 weeks after DPC sensitization. About 30 alopecia patients provided blood for TCR sequencing at one to four time points (pre-sensitization, 2, 6 and 24 weeks). Libraries were pooled for sequencing, and variation in per-sample TCR yields was attributed mainly to small differences in library volumes within the pool. This study followed changes in the peripheral blood TCR repertoire in vivo during primary and secondary sensitization of alopecia patients to the hapten diphenylcyclopropenone (DPC). Overall study results and their limits: Compared with pre-sensitization or healthy control sets, expanded TCRs formed significantly more large CDR3 similarity clusters, which is consistent with antigen-driven responses. Patch test score correlated positively with the number of PT1 expanded TCRs, reaching significance at thresholds 8, 16 and 32 but not at 4. The number of TCRs above 1 in 1000 frequency did not change with DPC sensitization; there was no evidence of global repertoire structure alterations. After repeated subsampling, the strength of the expansion versus patch-test correlation and the threshold at which it became significant changed. All patients had alopecia, a presumed autoimmune disease, so their immune response might differ from that of healthy individuals.

Sample time point, as interpreted from the label and publication: patch test 1, 2 weeks after DPC sensitization. The label giving this sample's treatment or condition can be read as: therapeutic diphenylcyclopropenone sensitization with weekly scalp DPC. At every patch-test visit, the blood draw took place before the patch test was put on. Eligible patients were aged 18 to 70, diagnosed with alopecia, deemed suitable for DPC therapy, and excluded if pregnant. Total RNA was extracted from unfractionated whole blood that had been collected in Tempus Blood RNA tubes. For this chain, trimming is 6 bases at the V end and 0 bases at the J end, and the number of junction bases without a gene match is 18. Spanning cysteine to phenylalanine, the CDR3 consists of 18 amino acids. The sequence is cut down to CDR3 DNA, 54 bases in frame from base 1. From a lookup of the germline V gene, CDR1 and CDR2 are SQVTM and ANQGSEA.

The protocol used for the library was RACE. Instrument on record: NextSeq 500. During library preparation, unique molecular identifiers were attached to individual cDNA molecules so that TCRs could be counted in a quantitative, reproducible way. From each blood RNA sample, both TCR alpha and TCR beta chains were sequenced. The authors' analysis ran thus. A median of about 87,000 TCRs per sample was observed, with a range of 23,224 to 690,600. V, J and CDR3 annotation of the TCR reads was carried out using the Decombinator software suite. To make PS versus PT1 abundance plots, every sample was subsampled to the same number of TCRs (28,000). TCRs were defined as expanded if absent before sensitization and observed at least eight times at the 2-week time point. TCRdb itself trimmed the public reads at Q25 with fastp, ran MiXCR and retained productive beta chains. Entries that share a CDR3 protein sequence are merged under the most common genes and DNA. The V and J calls follow TCRdb's processing rather than the paper's. The sample table records roughly 70,000 distinct CDR3 sequences; 30% to 35% of these occur just once. Of the sample, 8.9% is held by the ten largest clones.

As to this clonotype: Its antigen has not been determined. Base qualities are not at hand, and no much larger clone is one base apart.

Sample: whole blood, taken in connection with sensitization to the hapten diphenylcyclopropenone (DPC). The receptor was derived from a man aged 40-49 years with alopecia areata. Some clones in this sample may be carry-over from other donors' samples. Rearrangement joined TRBV29-1 to TRBJ2-3; the central 7 bases match TRBD1. The DNA is as follows: TGCAGCGTCGACGGAACGACAGGGATTGGACGGAGCACAGATACGCAGTATTTT. Translated, this is CSVDGTTGIGRSTDTQYF.